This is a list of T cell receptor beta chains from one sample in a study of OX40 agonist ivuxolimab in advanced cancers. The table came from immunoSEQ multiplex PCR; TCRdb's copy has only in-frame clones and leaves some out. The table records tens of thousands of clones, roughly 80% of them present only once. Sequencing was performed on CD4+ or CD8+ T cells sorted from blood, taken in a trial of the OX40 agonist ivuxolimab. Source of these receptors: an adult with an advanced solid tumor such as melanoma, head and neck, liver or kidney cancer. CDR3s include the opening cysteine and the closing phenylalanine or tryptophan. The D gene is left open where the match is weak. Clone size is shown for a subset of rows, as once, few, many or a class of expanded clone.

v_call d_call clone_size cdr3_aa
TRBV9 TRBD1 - CASSVEGTGQGYTF
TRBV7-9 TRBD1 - CASSAGTVNEQYF
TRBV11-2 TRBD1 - CASSLGETGFYSNEQYF
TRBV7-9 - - CASSLSIAKNIQYF
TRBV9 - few CASSVADEQYF
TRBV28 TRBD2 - CASSSSGMNTGELFF
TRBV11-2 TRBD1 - CASSPATGEAFF
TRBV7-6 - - CATDPGEGYNEQFF
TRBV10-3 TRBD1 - CAISEVDRGELRDTQYF
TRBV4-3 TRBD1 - CASSSRQGGTYNEKLFF
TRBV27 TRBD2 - CASSLTSGSLGTGELFF
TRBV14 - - CASSLDSRRTDTQYF
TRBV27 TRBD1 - CASSPTGYQEYF
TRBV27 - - CASSLSWPTPYEQYF
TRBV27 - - CASSQEEEDNEQFF
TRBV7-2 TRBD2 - CASSLGLAGTYEQYF
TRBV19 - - CASSPSAPGDSGYTF
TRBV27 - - CATHLGTTEAFF
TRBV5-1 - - CASSLASGGVPQHF
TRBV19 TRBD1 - CASSWGQGHTEAFF
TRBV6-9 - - CASSYEGLEQYF
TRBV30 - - CAWSLGAGANVLTF
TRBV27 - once CASSLGGAYNEQFF
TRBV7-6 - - CASSPRGPNYGYTF